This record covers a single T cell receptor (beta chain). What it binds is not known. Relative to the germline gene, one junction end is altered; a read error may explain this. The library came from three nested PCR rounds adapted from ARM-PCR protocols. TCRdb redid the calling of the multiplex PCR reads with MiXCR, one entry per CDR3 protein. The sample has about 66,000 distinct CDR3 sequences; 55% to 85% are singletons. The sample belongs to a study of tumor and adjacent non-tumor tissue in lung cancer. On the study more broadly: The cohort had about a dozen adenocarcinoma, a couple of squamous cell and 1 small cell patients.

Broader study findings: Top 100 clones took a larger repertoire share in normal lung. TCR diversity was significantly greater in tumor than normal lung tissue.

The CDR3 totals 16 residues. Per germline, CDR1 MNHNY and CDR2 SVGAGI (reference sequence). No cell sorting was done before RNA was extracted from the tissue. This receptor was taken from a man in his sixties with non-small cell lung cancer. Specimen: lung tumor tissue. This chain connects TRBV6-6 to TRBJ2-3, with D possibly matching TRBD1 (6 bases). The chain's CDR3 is CASTPKNRGNTDTQYF. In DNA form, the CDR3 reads TGCGCCAGCACTCCGAAGAATAGGGGGAACACAGATACGCAGTATTTT.